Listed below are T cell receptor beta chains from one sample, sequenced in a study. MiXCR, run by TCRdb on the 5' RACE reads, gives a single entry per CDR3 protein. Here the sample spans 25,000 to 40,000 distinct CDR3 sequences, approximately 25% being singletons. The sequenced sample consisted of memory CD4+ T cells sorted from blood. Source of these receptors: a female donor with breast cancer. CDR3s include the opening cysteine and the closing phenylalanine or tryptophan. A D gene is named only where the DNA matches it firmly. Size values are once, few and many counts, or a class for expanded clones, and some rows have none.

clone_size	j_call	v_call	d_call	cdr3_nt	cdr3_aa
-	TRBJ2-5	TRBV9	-	TGCGCCAGCAGCGTAGCGGAGACCCAGTACTTC	CASSVAETQYF
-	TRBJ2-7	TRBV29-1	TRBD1	TGCAGCGTGGCACCGGGACAGGGAAGCTCCTACGAGCAGTACTTC	CSVAPGQGSSYEQYF
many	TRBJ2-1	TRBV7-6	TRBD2	TGTGCCAGCGGGCCCGGGACTAGCTTCTACAATGAGCAGTTCTTC	CASGPGTSFYNEQFF
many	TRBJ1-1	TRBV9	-	TGTGCCAGCAGCGTAGTCACTGAAGCTTTCTTT	CASSVVTEAFF
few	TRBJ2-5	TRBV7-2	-	TGTGCCAGCAGCTTAATTGCGATCCTACAAGAGACCCAGTACTTC	CASSLIAILQETQYF
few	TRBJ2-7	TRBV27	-	TGTGCCAGCAGTTTATCGATAAGATCCTACGAGCAGTACTTC	CASSLSIRSYEQYF
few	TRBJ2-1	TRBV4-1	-	TGCGCCAGCAGCCAAGATGAGAATGGGTACAATGAGCAGTTCTTC	CASSQDENGYNEQFF
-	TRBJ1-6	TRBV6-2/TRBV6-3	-	TGTGCCAGCAGACCGGGAGGGATGAGTAATTCACCCCTCCACTTT	CASRPGGMSNSPLHF
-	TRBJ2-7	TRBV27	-	TGTGCCACCCGAAACTCAAACTACGAGCAGTACTTC	CATRNSNYEQYF
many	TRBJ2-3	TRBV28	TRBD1	TGTGCCAGCAGCCCGGGACAGACCACAGATACGCAGTATTTT	CASSPGQTTDTQYF
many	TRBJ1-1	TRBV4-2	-	TGTGCCAGCAGCCAAGATCTTTGGGGGGCCACTGAAGCTTTCTTT	CASSQDLWGATEAFF
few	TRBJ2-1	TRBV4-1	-	TGCGCCAGCAGCCAAGACCACAATGAGCAGTTCTTC	CASSQDHNEQFF
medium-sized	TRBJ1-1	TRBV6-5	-	TGTGCCAGCAGCCAGGGACGCGGACTCGTTGAAGCTTTCTTT	CASSQGRGLVEAFF
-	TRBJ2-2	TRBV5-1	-	TGCGCCAGCAGCTTGACAGGACCCACCGGGGAGCTGTTTTTT	CASSLTGPTGELFF
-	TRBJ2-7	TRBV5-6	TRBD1	TGTGCCAGCAGCTGGCGACAGGGCGGGTACGAGCAGTACTTC	CASSWRQGGYEQYF
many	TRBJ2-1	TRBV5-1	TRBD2	TGCGCCAGCAGCTTTGACGGGCGGGAGGGCTACAATGAGCAGTTCTTC	CASSFDGREGYNEQFF
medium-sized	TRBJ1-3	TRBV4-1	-	TGCGCCAGCAGCCCCGCGGTTGGAAACACCATATATTTT	CASSPAVGNTIYF
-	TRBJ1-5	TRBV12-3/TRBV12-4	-	TGTGCCAGCAGTTTAGGGGCAGGCAATCAGCCCCAGCATTTT	CASSLGAGNQPQHF
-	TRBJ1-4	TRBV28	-	TGTGCCAGCAGTTTATGGGGGAAGAGTGAGTTTTTT	CASSLWGKSEFF
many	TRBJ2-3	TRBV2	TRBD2	TGTGCCAGCAAACTCGGGAGGCTGACAGATACGCAGTATTTT	CASKLGRLTDTQYF
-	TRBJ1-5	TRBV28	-	TGTGCCAGCAGTTTATTACGGCTCGGGACGGGACAGCCCCAGCATTTT	CASSLLRLGTGQPQHF
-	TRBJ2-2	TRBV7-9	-	TGTGCCAGCAGTGGGACCAGGGGCCCCCGGGCAAGGGAGCTGTTTTTT	CASSGTRGPRARELFF
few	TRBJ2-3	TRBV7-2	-	TGTGCCAGCGGGGAAAGCACAGATACGCAGTATTTT	CASGESTDTQYF
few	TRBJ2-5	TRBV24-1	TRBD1	TGTGCCACCAGTGATGTAACAGGGGCGCTCCAAGAGACCCAGTACTTC	CATSDVTGALQETQYF
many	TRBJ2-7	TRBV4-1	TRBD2	TGCGCCAGCAGGGGACTAGCGAGCGAGCAGTACTTC	CASRGLASEQYF
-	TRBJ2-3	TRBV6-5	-	TGTGCCTGCATCTCCGGGGCAGGGGCCACAGATACGCAGTATTTT	CACISGAGATDTQYF
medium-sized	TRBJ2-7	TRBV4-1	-	TGCGCCAGCAGCCAAGATGGGGGCTCCTACGAGCAGTACTTC	CASSQDGGSYEQYF
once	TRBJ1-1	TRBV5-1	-	TGCGCCAGCAGCTTTAGAAGTGGAGACACTGAAGCTTTCTTT	CASSFRSGDTEAFF
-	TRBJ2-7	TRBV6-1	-	TGTGCCAGCAGCCCATGGGACGCAACCTACGAGCAGTACTTC	CASSPWDATYEQYF
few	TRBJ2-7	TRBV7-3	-	TGTGCCAGCAGCTTAAAAACTAAGTACTACGAGCAGTACTTC	CASSLKTKYYEQYF
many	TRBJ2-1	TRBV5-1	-	TGCGCCAGCAGCACCCGAACGGGACCGAGCTCCTACAATGAGCAGTTCTTC	CASSTRTGPSSYNEQFF
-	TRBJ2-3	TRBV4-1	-	TGCGCCAGCAGCCCCCAGGGGGGCGATACGCAGTATTTT	CASSPQGGDTQYF
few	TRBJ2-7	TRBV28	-	TGTGCCACCTCATCGGGGCCTGAAGGCGACGAGCAGTACTTC	CATSSGPEGDEQYF
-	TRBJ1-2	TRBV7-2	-	TGTGCCAGCAGCTTACGGCAGGACTATGGCTACACCTTC	CASSLRQDYGYTF
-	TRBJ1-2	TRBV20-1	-	TGCAGTGCTGAAACAGGGCTCATAAACTATGGCTACACCTTC	CSAETGLINYGYTF
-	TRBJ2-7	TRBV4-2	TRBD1	TGTGCCAGCAGCCAAGATTGGGACCGGGACAGGGTTGACGAGCAGTACTTC	CASSQDWDRDRVDEQYF
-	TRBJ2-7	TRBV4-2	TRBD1	TGTGCCAGCAGCCAGCCGGGACAGGGTTCCTACGAGCAGTACTTC	CASSQPGQGSYEQYF
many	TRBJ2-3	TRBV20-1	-	TGCAGTGCTAGAGATAGGCGTTCTAGCACAGATACGCAGTATTTT	CSARDRRSSTDTQYF
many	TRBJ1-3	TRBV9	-	TGTGCCAGCAGTCGAACCTCCAGGTCAGGTACCGAATCTGGAAACACCATATATTTT	CASSRTSRSGTESGNTIYF
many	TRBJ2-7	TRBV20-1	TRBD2	TGCAGGGCCGATACCGTAATAATGCCTAGCGGAACCTACGAGCAGTACTTC	CRADTVIMPSGTYEQYF
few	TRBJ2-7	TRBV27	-	TGTGAGGCGGCAGGAGCGGGCGAGCAGTACTTC	CEAAGAGEQYF
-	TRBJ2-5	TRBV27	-	TGTGCCAGCAGCCCATACAGCACGAACCAGGAGACCCAGTACTTC	CASSPYSTNQETQYF
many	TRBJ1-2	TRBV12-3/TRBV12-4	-	TGTGCCAGCAGTTGGGTAGGAGGGGACTATGGCTACACCTTC	CASSWVGGDYGYTF
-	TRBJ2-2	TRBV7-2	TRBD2	TGTGCCAGCAGCTTAGTAGCGGGGTCCGCCGTGACCGGGGAGCTGTTTTTT	CASSLVAGSAVTGELFF
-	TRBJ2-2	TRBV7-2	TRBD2	TGTGCCAGCAGCCAATCAGCGGGATCCGGGGAGCTGTTTTTT	CASSQSAGSGELFF
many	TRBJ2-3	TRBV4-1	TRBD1	TGCGCCAGCAGCCTCGGACAGGGAGCAATTAGCACAGATACGCAGTATTTT	CASSLGQGAISTDTQYF
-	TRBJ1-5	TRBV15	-	TGTGCCACCTTGGGACACATGGGCAATCAGCCCCAGCATTTT	CATLGHMGNQPQHF
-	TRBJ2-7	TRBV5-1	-	TGCGCCAGCAGCGTGGGACACGAGCAGTACTTC	CASSVGHEQYF
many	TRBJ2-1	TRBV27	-	TGTGCCAGCAGTCCCGGGTCCCATAATGAGCAGTTCTTC	CASSPGSHNEQFF
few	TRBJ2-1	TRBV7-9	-	TGTGCCAGCAGCTCGCCTGGAGGAGATGAGCAGTTCTTC	CASSSPGGDEQFF